This is a list of T cell receptor beta chains from one sample in a study of blood T cell repertoires in COVID-19. Repertoires were generated with immunoSEQ multiplex PCR, while TCRdb's copy carries only in-frame clones and drops some. The table has about 210,000 clones, about 91% seen once. Sequencing was done on a sample of peripheral blood. The receptors here all came from a man aged 30 to 45 with acute or convalescent COVID-19. The CDR3 runs from the conserved cysteine through the conserved F or W.

CDR3 length: 13
V gene: TRBV5-1
CDR3 protein: CASSSQGNQPQHF

CDR3 length: 11
V gene: TRBV11-2
CDR3 protein: CASSSTYPAFF

CDR3 length: 15
V gene: TRBV19
CDR3 protein: CASRGLVNSNQPQHF

CDR3 length: 15
V gene: TRBV15
CDR3 protein: CATSRDPGSVDEQYF

CDR3 length: 17
V gene: TRBV18
CDR3 protein: CASSPKMTTANTGELFF

CDR3 length: 13
V gene: TRBV7-2
CDR3 protein: CASSLESGFEQYF

CDR3 length: 13
V gene: TRBV9
CDR3 protein: CASSVESYNEQFF

CDR3 length: 14
V gene: TRBV4-1
CDR3 protein: CATTAGGGNTEAFF

CDR3 length: 15
V gene: TRBV19
CDR3 protein: CASSWGLAGLYEQYF

CDR3 length: 12
V gene: TRBV3-1/TRBV3-2
CDR3 protein: CASSRQGTVAFF

CDR3 length: 18
V gene: TRBV5-1
CDR3 protein: CASSQTSGGRASTDTQYF

CDR3 length: 15
V gene: TRBV5-5
CDR3 protein: CASSSPGTGAYEQYF

CDR3 length: 14
V gene: TRBV11-2
CDR3 protein: CASRRLGGVYEQFF

CDR3 length: 15
V gene: TRBV28
CDR3 protein: CASSYWGGSPYEQYF

CDR3 length: 13
V gene: TRBV7-9
CDR3 protein: CASNDRQGYGYTF

CDR3 length: 13
V gene: TRBV9
CDR3 protein: CASSPRTPGEQYF

CDR3 length: 12
V gene: TRBV7-9
CDR3 protein: CASSQQGNIQYF

CDR3 length: 15
V gene: TRBV28
CDR3 protein: CASSLRTGATYEQYF

CDR3 length: 13
V gene: TRBV7-3
CDR3 protein: CASSLAGAYEQYF

CDR3 length: 15
V gene: TRBV2
CDR3 protein: CASSEAPGIQETQYF

CDR3 length: 17
V gene: TRBV6-1
CDR3 protein: CASSDRDRGGRNQPQHF

CDR3 length: 17
V gene: TRBV4-1
CDR3 protein: CASSQVLRGNSVYEQYF

CDR3 length: 16
V gene: TRBV6-5
CDR3 protein: CASSFTGTSGRHEQYF

CDR3 length: 14
V gene: TRBV27
CDR3 protein: CASSFRQGAHGYTF

CDR3 length: 15
V gene: TRBV5-4
CDR3 protein: CASSFGGQVSYEQYF

CDR3 length: 14
V gene: TRBV7-8
CDR3 protein: CASSMDRAPYEQYF

CDR3 length: 14
V gene: TRBV7-2
CDR3 protein: CASSPTSGAYEQYF

CDR3 length: 19
V gene: TRBV4-2
CDR3 protein: CASSQEVIPSGASSYEQYF